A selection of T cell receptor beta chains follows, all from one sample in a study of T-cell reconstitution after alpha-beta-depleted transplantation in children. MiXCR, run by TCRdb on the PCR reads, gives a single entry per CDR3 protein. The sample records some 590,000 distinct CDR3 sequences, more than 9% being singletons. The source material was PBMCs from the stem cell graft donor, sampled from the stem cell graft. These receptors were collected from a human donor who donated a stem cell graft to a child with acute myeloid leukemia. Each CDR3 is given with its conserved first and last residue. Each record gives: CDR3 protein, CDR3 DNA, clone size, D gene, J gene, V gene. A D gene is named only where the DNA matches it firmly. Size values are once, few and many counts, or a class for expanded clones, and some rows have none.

CSAVWRGNTGELFF TGCAGTGCCGTTTGGCGGGGAAACACCGGGGAGCTGTTTTTT many - TRBJ2-2 TRBV20-1
CASSYSIHSNQPQHF TGTGCCAGCAGTTACTCGATTCATAGCAATCAGCCCCAGCATTTT few - TRBJ1-5 TRBV6-5
CASSFTAGNTGELFF TGTGCCAGCAGTTTCACAGCGGGAAACACCGGGGAGCTGTTTTTT many TRBD2 TRBJ2-2 TRBV6-5
CASSVEGQPRANVLTF TGTGCCAGCAGCGTAGAGGGGCAGCCCCGCGCCAACGTCCTGACTTTC many - TRBJ2-6 TRBV9
CSARPQVMRSEQFF TGCAGTGCCCGGCCTCAGGTGATGCGGAGTGAGCAGTTCTTC many - TRBJ2-1 TRBV20-1
CAWSVPRVGTEAFF TGTGCCTGGAGTGTACCCAGGGTTGGCACTGAAGCTTTCTTT - - TRBJ1-1 TRBV30
CASSLMGMETQYF TGTGCCAGCAGCTTAATGGGGATGGAGACCCAGTACTTC few - TRBJ2-5 TRBV7-3
CASSYPESGGGKNIQYF TGTGCCAGCAGTTACCCCGAGAGCGGGGGGGGCAAAAACATTCAGTACTTC - TRBD2 TRBJ2-4 TRBV6-5
CASSQGVRGPLSTDTQYF TGTGCCAGCAGCCAAGGAGTTCGGGGCCCCCTTAGCACAGATACGCAGTATTTT few - TRBJ2-3 TRBV3-1
CASSFVGEGTEAFF TGCGCCAGCAGCTTTGTGGGGGAAGGGACTGAAGCTTTCTTT - - TRBJ1-1 TRBV4-3
CATKPGGRDEAFF TGCGCCACCAAGCCGGGGGGACGGGATGAAGCTTTCTTT - - TRBJ1-1 TRBV5-1
CASSQVTSGRGYNEQFF TGTGCCAGCAGCCAAGTGACTAGCGGGAGGGGCTACAATGAGCAGTTCTTC few TRBD2 TRBJ2-1 TRBV4-2
CASSSRQSYEQYF TGTGCCAGCAGTTCAAGACAGAGCTACGAGCAGTACTTC many - TRBJ2-7 TRBV12-3/TRBV12-4
CASGKSGQGSSGANVLTF TGTGCCAGCGGCAAATCGGGACAGGGGAGCTCTGGGGCCAACGTCCTGACTTTC many TRBD1 TRBJ2-6 TRBV4-2
CASSLIVADTQYF TGTGCCAGCAGCTTAATCGTCGCAGATACGCAGTATTTT many - TRBJ2-3 TRBV7-3
CASSGGLSPEAFF TGCGCCAGCAGCGGGGGGCTGAGCCCTGAAGCTTTCTTT few - TRBJ1-1 TRBV5-1
CASSVAGHNQPQHF TGTGCCAGCAGCGTAGCAGGTCACAATCAGCCCCAGCATTTT few - TRBJ1-5 TRBV9
CASSHGVDTQYF TGTGCCAGCAGTCATGGGGTAGATACGCAGTATTTT - - TRBJ2-3 TRBV7-2
CASSQGMGVEYGYTF TGCGCCAGCAGCCAAGGAATGGGGGTTGAGTATGGCTACACCTTC - - TRBJ1-2 TRBV4-3
CSARDLAGRGENIQYF TGCAGTGCTAGAGATCTGGCTGGCCGGGGGGAGAACATTCAGTACTTC many TRBD2 TRBJ2-4 TRBV20-1
CASTTGSLYEQYF TGTGCCAGCACGACAGGGAGCCTCTACGAGCAGTACTTC few TRBD1 TRBJ2-7 TRBV28
CASSLTGSLTDTQYF TGTGCCAGCAGCTTAACAGGTTCTCTCACAGATACGCAGTATTTT many - TRBJ2-3 TRBV5-5
CASSLQGEQFF TGCGCCAGCAGCTTGCAGGGGGAGCAGTTCTTC many - TRBJ2-1 TRBV5-1
CSVIRGLTGELFF TGCAGCGTGATCCGAGGACTTACCGGGGAGCTGTTTTTT - - TRBJ2-2 TRBV29-1
CASSLRAGGPGDTQYF TGTGCCAGCAGCTTAAGAGCGGGAGGGCCTGGAGATACGCAGTATTTT many TRBD2 TRBJ2-3 TRBV7-2
CASSLRRTIGDTQYF TGTGCCAGCAGCCTTAGACGTACAATAGGGGATACGCAGTATTTT many - TRBJ2-3 TRBV27
CASSFSGTGTQFF TGTGCCAGCAGCTTCTCGGGGACTGGGACTCAATTCTTC few - TRBJ2-1 TRBV7-8
CSARDLSSYNEQFF TGCAGTGCTAGAGATCTCTCCTCCTACAATGAGCAGTTCTTC many - TRBJ2-1 TRBV20-1
CSAREGSGGAGEQYF TGCAGTGCTAGAGAGGGGAGCGGGGGGGCGGGCGAGCAGTACTTC few TRBD2 TRBJ2-7 TRBV20-1
CASRSSGRARLF TGTGCCAGCAGAAGTAGCGGGAGGGCGCGTCTCTTC - TRBD2 TRBJ2-1 TRBV12-3/TRBV12-4
CASSYTTGDGYTF TGTGCCAGCAGTTACACAACAGGGGACGGCTACACCTTC many TRBD1 TRBJ1-2 TRBV6-5
CASSPNRARSYEQYF TGCGCCAGCAGCCCAAACAGGGCGAGGTCCTACGAGCAGTACTTC - - TRBJ2-7 TRBV5-1
CASSLRSERAYEQYF TGTGCCAGCAGCTTACGTTCGGAGAGGGCCTACGAGCAGTACTTC many - TRBJ2-7 TRBV7-2
CASSLRTSGMGTQYF TGTGCCAGCAGCTTGCGGACTAGCGGGATGGGGACCCAGTACTTC - TRBD2 TRBJ2-5 TRBV7-8